These 27 T cell receptor beta chains were all obtained from the same sample, sequenced in a study of cytomegalovirus exposure and HLA in healthy donors. PCR amplification relied on 60 Vbeta primers (plus 13 Jbeta primers). Only in-frame clones appear in the TCRdb table, and some are missing; sequencing was by immunoSEQ multiplex PCR. The sample has roughly 75,000 clones; the top ten hold about 0.83%. Sequencing used PBMCs. The source is a boy younger than 18 in good health and CMV-seronegative.

The chain links TRBV6-6 to TRBJ1-5; D perhaps matches TRBD1 (6 bases). CDR1 and CDR2 from the germline V gene are MNHNY and SVGAGI (reference sequence). This CDR3 comprises 15 residues. Deletions cut 2 bases from V and 0 bases from J, with 8 bases between. The CDR3 sequence is CASSYAGDSNQPQHF. The DNA of the CDR3 is TGTGCCAGCAGTTACGCAGGGGATAGCAATCAGCCCCAGCATTTT.

As to this clone: This same CDR3 is encoded by further DNA sequences in the sample. J is TRBJ2-1 and V is TRBV19; a possible D gene is TRBD2 (5 bases). From germline, CDR1 is LNHDA and CDR2 SQIVND (reference sequence). CDR3 length: 13 residues. The V and J ends lost 3 bases and 9 bases respectively, with 12 bases between them. This chain's CDR3 is CASSIGLAAEQFF. The CDR3 DNA sequence: TGTGCCAGTAGTATCGGGCTAGCTGCTGAGCAGTTCTTC.

The V call is TRBV6-5, the J call TRBJ2-7, with 8 positions matching TRBD2. The germline CDR1 and CDR2 sequences are MNHEY and SVGAGI. This CDR3 is built from 14 residues. Trimming cost V 6 bases and J 6 bases; bases outside gene matches: 10. The CDR3 here is CASRSSGTRAEQYF. The CDR3 DNA sequence: TGTGCCAGCAGGTCGTCCGGGACTAGGGCCGAGCAGTACTTC.

The genes are TRBV9 and TRBJ2-7, with D hard to call. Looked up from germline, CDR1 is SGDLS and CDR2 is YYNGEE. This CDR3 comprises 13 residues. Trimming pared 3 bases from V and 5 bases from J, leaving 12 bases between. This chain's CDR3 is CASSAGFWDEQYF. CDR3 nucleotide sequence: TGTGCCAGCAGCGCAGGTTTTTGGGACGAGCAGTACTTC.

The chain has TRBV4-1 and TRBJ1-2; D might be TRBD1 (5 bases). The germline V gene encodes CDR1 MGHRA and CDR2 YSYEKL. Trimming cost V 4 bases and J 6 bases, with 12 bases left between them. The CDR3 sequence is 13 residues long. CDR3 sequence reads: CASSLTGGNGYTF. The CDR3 DNA is TGCGCCAGCAGCCTAACCGGGGGGAATGGCTACACCTTC.

The rearrangement joins TRBV19 to TRBJ2-2; 8 nucleotides agree with TRBD1. Trimming took 2 bases from V and 5 from J; bases not matched to a gene: 7. In germline, CDR1 is LNHDA, CDR2 SQIVND (reference sequence). The CDR3 consists of 16 residues. The CDR3 DNA is TGTGCCAGTAGTATATCCAGGGGGCTTGTTACCGGGGAGCTGTTTTTT. Protein sequence: CASSISRGLVTGELFF.

V gene TRBV29-1 combines with J gene TRBJ2-1; TRBD2 matches at 7 bases. This CDR3 spans 15 amino acids. Per germline, CDR1 SQVTM and CDR2 ANQGSEA. J was trimmed by 4 bases and V by 6 bases; bases with no gene match: 12. The CDR3: CSVDQSGTLYNEQFF. The CDR3 region has the DNA TGCAGCGTGGACCAAAGCGGGACCCTTTACAATGAGCAGTTCTTC.

The genes are TRBV6-1 and TRBJ2-1; 12 bases fit TRBD2. With V trimmed by 4 bases and J by 5 bases, 6 bases remained unmatched. Germline-derived CDR1 and CDR2 are MNHNS and SASEGT. The CDR3 is 16 residues long. The CDR3 DNA is TGTGCCAGCAGTGTCCTAGCGGGGGGGTCCAACAATGAGCAGTTCTTC. Translation gives CASSVLAGGSNNEQFF.

The chain is built from TRBV2 and TRBJ2-7; TRBD1 matches at 12 bases. The V and J ends lost 7 bases and 4 bases, in that order; junction bases with no gene match: 14. This CDR3 has 17 amino acids. Germline CDR1 is SNHLY and CDR2 is FYNNEI. The CDR3 DNA reads as TGTGCCAGCACCCTTTCTACTCCGGGACAGGGGGCTTACGAGCAGTACTTC. This encodes CASTLSTPGQGAYEQYF.

The chain carries TRBV19 and TRBJ1-2; 9 bases are shared with TRBD1. V was pared by 6 bases and J by 7 bases, with 9 bases of the junction left unmatched. Looked up from germline, CDR1 is LNHDA and CDR2 is SQIVND (reference sequence). The CDR3 has 14 residues. The CDR3 region is CASRPGQGVGGYTF. CDR3 sequence (DNA): TGTGCCAGTAGACCGGGACAGGGCGTCGGTGGCTACACCTTC. The full variable domain, its missing parts supplied by reference TRBV19 and TRBJ1-2, is DGGITQSPKYLFRKEGQNVTLSCEQNLNHDAMYWYRQDPGQGLRLIYYSQIVNDFQKGDIAEGYSVSREKKESFPLTVTSAQKNPTAFYLCASRPGQGVGGYTFGSGTRLTVV.

The gene calls are TRBV6-5 and TRBJ2-7, with D perhaps matching TRBD1 (6 bases). Trimming shortened V by 6 bases and J by 2 bases, and 14 bases separated the two germline ends. Germline V gene sequence: CDR1 MNHEY, CDR2 SVGAGI. The CDR3 has 14 residues. CDR3 residues: CASSPKDSAYEQYF. The CDR3 DNA reads as TGTGCCAGCAGCCCCAAGGACAGCGCCTACGAGCAGTACTTC.

The chain carries TRBV15 and TRBJ1-5; D unclear. Trimming removed 3 bases at V and 11 bases at J, with 14 bases between. The CDR3 length is 13 residues. CDR1 and CDR2 from the germline V gene are LNHNV and YYDKDF (reference sequence). The CDR3 DNA follows: TGTGCCACCAGCAGGCCAAACCTCGGGGCCCAGCATTTT. Residues: CATSRPNLGAQHF. Filled out from reference TRBV15 and TRBJ1-5, the complete variable domain reads DAMVIQNPRYQVTQFGKPVTLSCSQTLNHNVMYWYQQKSSQAPKLLFHYYDKDFNNEADTPDNFQSRRPNTSFCFLDIRSPGLGDTAMYLCATSRPNLGAQHFGDGTRLSIL.

This clone ranks as medium-sized in terms of frequency. The V call is TRBV6-4, the J call TRBJ2-1; the D gene is possibly TRBD2 (5 bases). V was pared by 0 bases and J by 0 bases, with 6 bases between. The CDR3 consists of 15 residues. Germline V CDR1 and CDR2: MRHNA, SNTAGT. In DNA form, the CDR3 reads TGTGCCAGCAGTGACTCGGCGGGCTCCTACAATGAGCAGTTCTTC. Translation: CASSDSAGSYNEQFF.

The chain combines TRBV6-5 with TRBJ1-6; the D is unclear. Germline V gives CDR1 MNHEY, CDR2 SVGAGI. This CDR3 contains 14 residues. V shed 2 bases and J shed 9 bases, with 11 bases lying between them. As DNA, the CDR3 is TGTGCCAGCAGTTACAGGAAAGGAGGTTCACCCCTCCACTTT. Translating it yields CASSYRKGGSPLHF.

The DNA of the CDR3 is TGTGCCAGCAGTGAAAAGGGAGAGGGTAGCACTGAAGCTTTCTTT. Its translation: CASSEKGEGSTEAFF. V is TRBV6-1 and J is TRBJ1-1; D remains unclear. There are 15 residues in the CDR3. Trimming cost V 2 bases and J 4 bases, with 14 bases left between them. In germline, CDR1 is MNHNS, CDR2 SASEGT.

The chain joins TRBV5-5 to TRBJ1-6, with 7 nucleotides matching TRBD1. V lost 1 base to trimming and J lost 5 bases; unmatched junction nucleotides: 3. The V gene's germline CDR1 is SGHKS and CDR2 YYEKEE (reference sequence). The length of the CDR3 is 15 residues. The CDR3 nucleotides are TGTGCCAGCAGCTTGAATACAGGGGATAATTCACCCCTCCACTTT. Its protein is CASSLNTGDNSPLHF.

The rearrangement joins TRBV5-4 to TRBJ2-1; TRBD2 aligns across 9 bases. Trimming took 0 bases from V and 3 from J; bases not matched to a gene: 10. Germline lookup yields CDR1 SGHNT and CDR2 YYREEE (reference sequence). The length of the CDR3 is 18 residues. This chain's CDR3 is CASSLEASGITSYNEQFF. CDR3 bases: TGTGCCAGCAGCTTGGAGGCTAGCGGGATTACCAGCTACAATGAGCAGTTCTTC.

The chain recombines TRBV29-1 with TRBJ2-3; 11 bases are a match to TRBD2. CDR1 is SQVTM, CDR2 ANQGSEA, per germline. V gave up 5 bases and J gave up 10 bases; unmatched junction bases: 8. This CDR3 has 13 amino acids. The chain's CDR3 is CSVLAGGIVAQYF. The CDR3 nucleotides are TGCAGCGTTTTAGCGGGAGGGATAGTAGCGCAGTATTTT.

The chain employs TRBV30 and TRBJ1-2; weak D call: TRBD1 (5 bases). The germline V gene encodes CDR1 GTSNPN and CDR2 SVGIG (reference sequence). The CDR3 is 16 residues long. The ends were cut back, 1 base at V and 0 bases at J, with 15 bases in the middle. DNA of the CDR3: TGTGCCTGGAGTGCTCCCAACAGGCCTACTAACTATGGCTACACCTTC. It yields the protein CAWSAPNRPTNYGYTF.

The chain has TRBV29-1 and TRBJ1-2; the match to TRBD1 covers 12 bases. The CDR3 runs 16 residues. V dropped 6 bases and J dropped 4; count of bases not matched to a gene: 12. From germline, CDR1 is SQVTM and CDR2 ANQGSEA. CDR3 protein: CSVIPGQGASGYGYTF. CDR3 bases: TGCAGCGTCATCCCGGGACAGGGGGCGTCCGGCTATGGCTACACCTTC.

This chain links TRBV27 with TRBJ2-7; 7 bases are shared with TRBD2. The CDR3 runs 14 residues. CDR1 is MNHEY, CDR2 SMNVEV, per germline (reference sequence). V was clipped by 3 bases and J by 4 bases; unmatched bases: 6. The chain's CDR3 is CASSLASGFYEQYF. DNA of the CDR3: TGTGCCAGCAGTTTGGCTAGCGGATTTTACGAGCAGTACTTC.

This sequence joins TRBV4-2 and TRBJ1-2; TRBD1 might be the D (5 bases). The CDR3 has 12 residues. V was trimmed by 1 base and J by 5 bases, leaving 5 bases between them. The germline CDR1 and CDR2 sequences are LGHNA and YNFKEQ. The CDR3 DNA is TGTGCCAGCAGCCAAGGACAGTATGGCTACACCTTC. Translating gives CASSQGQYGYTF.

J is TRBJ2-1 and V is TRBV7-9; 8 nucleotides line up with TRBD1. The CDR3 has 17 amino acids. Germline V lookup: CDR1 SEHNR, CDR2 FQNEAQ (reference sequence). Germline trimming cut 5 bases from V and 2 bases from J; bases unmatched to any gene: 11. The CDR3 DNA reads TGTGCCAGCAGCCCCGGCCCCTGGACAGGGACCTACAATGAGCAGTTCTTC. This translates into CASSPGPWTGTYNEQFF. The full variable domain, with the rest looked up from reference TRBV7-9 and TRBJ2-1, is DTGVSQNPRHKITKRGQNVTFRCDPISEHNRLYWYRQTLGQGPEFLTYFQNEAQLEKSRLLSDRFSAERPKGSFSTLEIQRTEQGDSAMYLCASSPGPWTGTYNEQFFGPGTRLTVL.

The genes are TRBV5-5 and TRBJ2-7; D is ambiguous. With 0 bases removed from V and 1 base from J, the gap between germline ends came to 8 bases. The CDR3 consists of 14 residues. Germline V CDR1 and CDR2: SGHKS, YYEKEE (reference sequence). This chain's CDR3 is CASSLESISYEQYF. The DNA of the CDR3 is TGTGCCAGCAGCTTGGAAAGCATTTCCTACGAGCAGTACTTC.

The rearrangement uses TRBV19 and TRBJ1-2; D remains ambiguous. CDR3 length: 11 residues. V lost 6 bases and J 4 bases, leaving 6 bases between the germline ends. Germline V gives CDR1 LNHDA, CDR2 SQIVND (reference sequence). The CDR3 nucleotides read TGTGCCAGTAGGGCAGGCTATGGCTACACCTTC. This sequence encodes CASRAGYGYTF.

This chain links TRBV11-3 with TRBJ2-7; perhaps TRBD2 as D (5 bases). CDR1 is SGHNT, CDR2 YENEEA, per germline. V was pared by 0 bases and J by 1 base, with 10 bases between. There are 15 residues in the CDR3. CDR3 residues: CASSLDPSGSYEQYF. In nucleotides, the CDR3 is TGTGCCAGCAGCTTAGATCCAAGCGGTTCCTACGAGCAGTACTTC.

CDR3 in DNA: TGTGCCAGCAGCGTAGATACAGTTCGCTCTGGAAACACCATATATTTT. Protein sequence: CASSVDTVRSGNTIYF. The genes are TRBV9 and TRBJ1-3, with no clear D. Trimming shortened V by 0 bases and J by 0 bases, and 10 bases separated the two germline ends. There are 16 residues in the CDR3. CDR1 is SGDLS, CDR2 YYNGEE, per germline.